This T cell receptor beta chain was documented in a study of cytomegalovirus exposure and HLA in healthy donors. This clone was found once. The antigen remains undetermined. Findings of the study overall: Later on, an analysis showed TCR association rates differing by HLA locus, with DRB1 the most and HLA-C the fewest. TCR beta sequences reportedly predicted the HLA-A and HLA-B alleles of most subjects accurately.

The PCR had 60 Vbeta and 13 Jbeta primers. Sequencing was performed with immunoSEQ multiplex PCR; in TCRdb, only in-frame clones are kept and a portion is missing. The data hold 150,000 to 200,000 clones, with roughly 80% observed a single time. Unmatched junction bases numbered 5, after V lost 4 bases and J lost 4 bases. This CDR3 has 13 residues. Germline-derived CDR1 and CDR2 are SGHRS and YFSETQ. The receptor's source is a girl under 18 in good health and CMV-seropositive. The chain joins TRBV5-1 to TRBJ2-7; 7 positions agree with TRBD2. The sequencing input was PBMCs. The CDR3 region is CASSPGTNYEQYF. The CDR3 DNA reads TGCGCCAGCAGCCCCGGGACTAATTACGAGCAGTACTTC.